This is a list of T cell receptor beta chains from one sample in a study of early T cells in non-severe SARS-CoV-2 infection. MiXCR was run by TCRdb on the 5' RACE reads, yielding one entry per CDR3 protein. The data contain roughly 30,000 distinct CDR3 sequences, 4.5% of them singletons. The sequenced material came from whole blood. These receptor sequences come from an adult who was a healthcare worker with PCR-confirmed SARS-CoV-2 infection or an uninfected control (not recorded which). Both conserved end residues are part of each CDR3. The D gene is left open where the match is weak. The listing skips clone size in some rows; elsewhere it reads once, few, many or a size class.

size,D,J,V,CDR3,DNA
many,.,TRBJ2-1,TRBV9,CASSTGTNLGNEQFF,TGTGCCAGCAGCACCGGGACCAACTTGGGGAATGAGCAGTTCTTC
medium-sized,.,TRBJ2-5,TRBV5-1,CASSLGQQETQYF,TGCGCCAGCAGCTTGGGACAGCAAGAGACCCAGTACTTC
few,.,TRBJ2-7,TRBV7-8,CASSLRSVTSYEQYF,TGTGCCAGCAGCTTGAGAAGCGTAACATCCTACGAGCAGTACTTC
.,.,TRBJ2-7,TRBV6-5,CASSYAGVYEQYF,TGTGCCAGCAGTTACGCAGGGGTCTACGAGCAGTACTTC
many,.,TRBJ2-7,TRBV5-1,CASSYSYEQYF,TGCGCCAGCAGCTACTCCTACGAGCAGTACTTC
many,.,TRBJ2-7,TRBV19,CASSISTVISTYEQYF,TGTGCCAGTAGTATTTCGACAGTTATATCCACCTACGAGCAGTACTTC
many,.,TRBJ2-5,TRBV18,CASSLGQETQYF,TGTGCCAGCTCGCTTGGCCAAGAGACCCAGTACTTC
few,TRBD2,TRBJ2-3,TRBV25-1,CASSEFSGGTDTQYF,TGTGCCAGCAGTGAGTTTAGCGGGGGCACAGATACGCAGTATTTT
medium-sized,.,TRBJ2-1,TRBV29-1,CSVLALRPYNEQFF,TGCAGCGTCCTAGCGCTGCGCCCCTACAATGAGCAGTTCTTC
few,.,TRBJ1-1,TRBV5-1,CASSSAGQNTEAFF,TGCGCCAGCAGCTCGGCGGGGCAGAACACTGAAGCTTTCTTT
few,.,TRBJ2-3,TRBV21-1,CASSKEAGKLRFSTDTQYF,TGTGCCAGCAGCAAAGAGGCAGGGAAGCTTAGGTTTTCCACAGATACGCAGTATTTT
many,.,TRBJ2-5,TRBV7-8,CASSLTGRGLGSETQYF,TGTGCCAGCAGCTTAACCGGGCGGGGGCTAGGTTCTGAGACCCAGTACTTC
.,.,TRBJ1-1,TRBV6-5,CASRNAGGTEAFF,TGTGCCAGCAGGAATGCGGGGGGGACTGAAGCTTTCTTT
many,.,TRBJ2-7,TRBV7-8,CASSSSTARSSYEQYF,TGTGCCAGCAGCTCCTCGACCGCGCGAAGCTCCTACGAGCAGTACTTC
many,.,TRBJ1-4,TRBV30,CAWSVLGQNEKLFF,TGTGCCTGGAGTGTACTCGGTCAGAATGAAAAACTGTTTTTT
few,.,TRBJ2-2,TRBV11-3,CASSFGGQNTGELFF,TGTGCCAGCAGCTTTGGGGGACAGAACACCGGGGAGCTGTTTTTT
few,.,TRBJ2-3,TRBV30,CAWTESADTQYF,TGTGCCTGGACCGAGTCGGCAGATACGCAGTATTTT
.,.,TRBJ2-5,TRBV6-2/TRBV6-3,CASSYPLGRRETQYF,TGTGCCAGCAGTTACCCCTTAGGGCGTCGAGAGACCCAGTACTTC
many,.,TRBJ2-6,TRBV19,CASSRGLPSGANVLTF,TGTGCCAGTAGTAGGGGACTGCCCTCTGGGGCCAACGTCCTGACTTTC
.,TRBD1,TRBJ2-5,TRBV18,CASSSGTGSQETQYF,TGTGCCAGCTCGTCCGGGACAGGGAGCCAAGAGACCCAGTACTTC
.,.,TRBJ1-2,TRBV7-3,CASSLQLNPPSGYTF,TGTGCCAGCAGCTTACAATTAAACCCACCCAGCGGCTACACCTTC
.,.,TRBJ2-2,TRBV7-3,CASSLTGGTNTGELFF,TGTGCCAGCAGCTTAACGGGGGGCACGAACACCGGGGAGCTGTTTTTT
few,TRBD2,TRBJ2-3,TRBV28,CASSLSALAGGPRQGTDTQYF,TGTGCCAGCAGTTTATCCGCTCTAGCGGGAGGCCCACGACAAGGCACAGATACGCAGTATTTT
few,.,TRBJ2-7,TRBV7-7,CASSPTGNGEQYF,TGTGCCAGCAGCCCTACAGGGAATGGCGAGCAGTACTTC
few,.,TRBJ2-2,TRBV9,CASSPPLNTGELFF,TGTGCCAGCAGCCCCCCCCTGAACACCGGGGAGCTGTTTTTT
many,TRBD2,TRBJ2-1,TRBV7-6,CASSRVPGLAGGDSYNEQFF,TGTGCCAGCAGCCGTGTCCCGGGACTAGCGGGGGGGGACTCCTACAATGAGCAGTTCTTC
many,TRBD2,TRBJ2-7,TRBV9,CASSAFGTSGSYEQYF,TGTGCCAGCAGCGCCTTCGGGACTAGCGGTTCCTACGAGCAGTACTTC
many,TRBD1,TRBJ1-6,TRBV6-5,CASSTGQNNSPLHF,TGTGCCAGCAGCACGGGACAGAATAATTCACCCCTCCACTTT
.,.,TRBJ1-1,TRBV10-3,CAISNTGLDTEAFF,TGTGCCATCAGCAACACGGGGTTAGACACTGAAGCTTTCTTT
.,TRBD2,TRBJ2-1,TRBV9,CASSAGTSYNEQFF,TGTGCCAGCAGCGCCGGGACTAGCTACAATGAGCAGTTCTTC
many,.,TRBJ2-1,TRBV6-6,CASSRTDNEQFF,TGTGCCAGCAGCCGGACAGACAATGAGCAGTTCTTC
.,.,TRBJ2-7,TRBV27,CASSLWGDGSYEQYF,TGTGCCAGCAGTTTATGGGGGGACGGATCCTACGAGCAGTACTTC
.,.,TRBJ2-3,TRBV2,CGSTRTDRTDTQYF,TGTGGCAGCACCCGGACAGACCGCACAGATACGCAGTATTTT
.,.,TRBJ1-1,TRBV2,CASKASGGGQGTEAFF,TGTGCCAGCAAGGCCTCGGGCGGGGGCCAGGGGACTGAAGCTTTCTTT
many,.,TRBJ2-1,TRBV6-4,CASSDPKRSNEQFF,TGTGCCAGCAGTGACCCGAAAAGAAGCAATGAGCAGTTCTTC
many,.,TRBJ2-2,TRBV7-9,CASSFRAVTGELFF,TGTGCCAGCAGCTTCCGGGCGGTCACCGGGGAGCTGTTTTTT
many,.,TRBJ1-1,TRBV5-1,CASSEAVSRNTEAFF,TGCGCCAGCAGCGAGGCTGTGTCCAGAAACACTGAAGCTTTCTTT
few,.,TRBJ2-7,TRBV3-1,CASVGRSSYEQYF,TGTGCCAGCGTAGGCCGATCCTCCTACGAGCAGTACTTC
.,TRBD1,TRBJ2-6,TRBV5-4,CASTQGVLTGANVLTF,TGTGCCAGCACTCAGGGGGTACTTACTGGGGCCAACGTCCTGACTTTC
few,TRBD2,TRBJ2-7,TRBV3-1,CASSHRAGDHEQYF,TGTGCCAGCAGCCACCGGGCGGGGGACCACGAGCAGTACTTC
many,.,TRBJ1-3,TRBV18,CASAGTASSGNTIYF,TGTGCCAGCGCCGGGACGGCGAGCTCTGGAAACACCATATATTTT
many,.,TRBJ2-1,TRBV10-3,CAISDSQSSYNEQFF,TGTGCCATCAGTGATAGCCAGAGCTCCTACAATGAGCAGTTCTTC
.,TRBD2,TRBJ2-3,TRBV5-4,CASSTSRSGRLADTQYF,TGTGCCAGCAGCACCTCCCGCAGCGGGAGGCTAGCAGATACGCAGTATTTT
few,TRBD1,TRBJ2-1,TRBV15,CATSRGNRGFYNEQFF,TGTGCCACCAGCAGAGGAAACAGGGGGTTCTACAATGAGCAGTTCTTC
many,.,TRBJ2-3,TRBV7-2,CASGRTIQADTQYF,TGTGCCAGCGGAAGGACTATACAGGCAGATACGCAGTATTTT
many,TRBD1,TRBJ2-3,TRBV20-1,CSASPPRGQEDTQYF,TGCAGTGCTAGCCCTCCTAGGGGGCAGGAAGATACGCAGTATTTT
.,.,TRBJ1-2,TRBV20-1,CSARKEGHGYTF,TGCAGTGCTAGAAAGGAAGGCCATGGCTACACCTTC
many,TRBD2,TRBJ2-1,TRBV7-2,CASSLQREALFF,TGTGCCAGCAGCTTGCAGCGGGAGGCTCTGTTCTTC
.,.,TRBJ1-6,TRBV7-8,CASSPPGGHSPLHF,TGTGCCAGCAGCCCCCCGGGGGGACATTCACCCCTCCACTTT
many,.,TRBJ1-6,TRBV19,CASSIVNSYNSPLHF,TGTGCCAGTAGTATCGTCAACTCCTATAATTCACCCCTCCACTTT
many,TRBD2,TRBJ2-5,TRBV3-1,CASSLLAGGHETQYF,TGTGCCAGCAGCTTACTAGCGGGGGGGCACGAGACCCAGTACTTC
.,.,TRBJ2-1,TRBV7-9,CASSLLLSASEQFF,TGTGCCAGCAGCTTATTACTTAGCGCTAGTGAGCAGTTCTTC
many,.,TRBJ2-7,TRBV25-1,CASSPQITGREYF,TGTGCCAGCAGTCCTCAAATTACCGGCAGGGAGTACTTC
many,.,TRBJ1-3,TRBV20-1,CSARDGSYPGNTIYF,TGCAGTGCTAGAGACGGATCGTACCCTGGAAACACCATATATTTT
many,.,TRBJ2-2,TRBV7-3,CASSFSYTGELFF,TGTGCCAGCAGCTTCAGCTACACCGGGGAGCTGTTTTTT
few,TRBD2,TRBJ2-7,TRBV29-1,CSVGGRFREQYF,TGCAGCGTCGGGGGGAGGTTTAGGGAGCAGTACTTC